Following are 5 T cell receptor beta chains from one sample sequenced in a study of CD8 T cells in Susac syndrome. With random hexamers, reverse transcription was performed on about 0.45 to 1 ug of RNA. Using its own MiXCR run on the immunoSEQ multiplex PCR reads, TCRdb lists one record per CDR3 protein. The sample carries around 200,000 distinct CDR3 sequences, more than 90% recorded once. The source material was CD4+ T cells from PBMCs. The receptors were gathered from a human donor with multiple sclerosis.

V is TRBV6-2 or TRBV6-3 and J is TRBJ2-7; 9 positions match TRBD1. J lost 2 bases, V lost 5 bases, and 4 bases had no gene match. Germline V lookup: CDR1 MNHEY, CDR2 SVGEGT. The CDR3 has 14 amino acids. In DNA, the CDR3 is TGTGCCAGCAGTCGTGGGACAGGGACCTACGAGCAGTACTTC. It specifies CASSRGTGTYEQYF.

V and J are TRBV7-9 and TRBJ2-7; D is uncertain. Germline V gene sequence: CDR1 SEHNR, CDR2 FQNEAQ (reference sequence). This CDR3 contains 13 residues. V gave up 2 bases and J gave up 5 bases, with 10 bases separating them. The CDR3 DNA follows: TGTGCCAGCAGCTTAAACACGATCCACGAGCAGTACTTC. It is translated as CASSLNTIHEQYF.

The V call is TRBV28, the J call TRBJ1-2, with a possible D match to TRBD1 (5 bases). This CDR3 is 15 amino acids long. Germline loops: CDR1 MDHEN, CDR2 SYDVKM. Trimming removed 5 bases from V and 2 bases from J, with 15 bases in between. The CDR3 nucleotides are TGTGCCAGCAGTGAGCGTTCAACAGGAAACTATGGCTACACCTTC. Protein product: CASSERSTGNYGYTF.

Only one count was recorded for this clonotype. V usage is TRBV29-1 and J usage is TRBJ2-5; D gene unclear. CDR1 is SQVTM, CDR2 ANQGSEA, per germline. The V gene lost 4 bases and the J gene lost 1 base, with 4 bases spanning the gap. This CDR3 comprises 11 residues. CDR3 loop: CSVASQETQYF. CDR3 coding DNA: TGCAGCGTTGCTTCCCAAGAGACCCAGTACTTC.

The chain employs TRBV20-1 and TRBJ1-3; 7 nucleotides agree with TRBD1. The germline CDR1 and CDR2 sequences are DFQATT and SNEGSKA (reference sequence). The trim removed 0 bases at V and 7 bases at J, leaving 6 bases unmatched. The length of the CDR3 is 14 residues. The CDR3 spells CSARDGGTANTIYF. The DNA of the CDR3 is TGCAGTGCTAGAGATGGAGGGACAGCGAACACCATATATTTT.